These 21 T cell receptor beta chains originate from one sample sequenced in a study of blood T cell repertoires in COVID-19. The repertoire was sequenced with immunoSEQ multiplex PCR; TCRdb's copy has only in-frame clones and lacks some. The repertoire consists of about 210,000 clones, with 85% occurring once and the leading ten covering around 20%. The sample comprised PBMCs or T cells enriched from blood (not recorded which). The receptors here all came from a man in his forties who had recovered from COVID-19.

On this clone itself: The conserved phenylalanine or tryptophan is not found at the CDR3 terminus, so this likely reflects a read error. It is unclear where the CDR3 begins or ends on the DNA, so no DNA is shown, and the CDR3 is as TCRdb lists it. The V and J genes are TRBV13 and TRBJ1-2; whether TRBD1, the table's D call, matches the DNA was not checked. Inclusive of both ends, the CDR3 amounts to 8 amino acids. Per the germline V gene, CDR1 is PRHDT and CDR2 is FYEKMQ (reference sequence). The CDR3: CASSFDSL.

The count of this clone is one. The chain combines TRBV12-5 with TRBJ1-2; 9 nucleotides align to TRBD1. Looked up from germline, CDR1 is LGHNT and CDR2 is FRNRAP. J was trimmed by 5 bases and V by 1 base; bases with no gene match: 8. This CDR3 region has 16 residues. CDR3 protein: CASGLDLDRGGYGYTF. In nucleotides, the CDR3 is TGTGCTAGTGGTTTGGACTTGGACAGGGGAGGGTATGGCTACACCTTC.

V and J are TRBV28 and TRBJ1-2; D might be TRBD1 (5 bases). The CDR3 consists of 13 residues. Germline V gives CDR1 MDHEN, CDR2 SYDVKM. Trimming pared 6 bases from V and 0 bases from J, leaving 8 bases between. CDR3 in amino acids: CASRGGANYGYTF. As DNA, the CDR3 is TGTGCCAGCAGGGGGGGAGCTAACTATGGCTACACCTTC.

This chain uses TRBV24-1 with TRBJ1-2, with TRBD1 matching 7 bases. J was trimmed by 5 bases and V by 6 bases; bases with no gene match: 8. This CDR3 spans 14 amino acids. The germline V gene encodes CDR1 KGHDR and CDR2 SFDVKD. This chain's CDR3 is CATSKRDSPYGYTF. The DNA of the CDR3 is TGTGCCACCAGTAAACGGGACAGCCCTTATGGCTACACCTTC.

There are a few counts of this clone. The sample carries other DNA sequences with the same CDR3. The rearrangement joins TRBV11-2 to TRBJ1-1; D not certain. CDR3 length: 13 residues. V was trimmed by 2 bases and J by 0 bases, leaving 4 bases between them. From germline, CDR1 is SGHAT and CDR2 FQNNGV. In nucleotides, the CDR3 is TGTGCCAGCAGCTTAAGCATGAACACTGAAGCTTTCTTT. Translated: CASSLSMNTEAFF.

This chain links TRBV11-3 with TRBJ2-7; D may be TRBD2 (5 bases). The CDR3 is 16 amino acids. Germline-derived CDR1 and CDR2 are SGHNT and YENEEA. V lost 1 base and J 1 base, leaving 14 bases between the germline ends. CDR3 loop: CASSLGGGMGSYEQYF. CDR3 DNA: TGTGCCAGCAGCTTAGGAGGAGGTATGGGGTCCTACGAGCAGTACTTC.

The J gene is TRBJ2-3, the V gene TRBV15, with 8 bases lining up with TRBD2. CDR1 is LNHNV and CDR2 is YYDKDF in the germline V gene (reference sequence). The CDR3 extends over 16 amino acids. V dropped 2 bases and J dropped 0; count of bases not matched to a gene: 4. In nucleotides, the CDR3 is TGTGCCACCAGCAGACCTAGCGGGCCAAGCACAGATACGCAGTATTTT. Translation gives CATSRPSGPSTDTQYF.

This chain uses TRBV19 with TRBJ1-1; D not certain. The V end was cut by 3 bases, the J end by 6 bases, with 11 bases between. This CDR3 has 13 residues. Per the germline V gene, CDR1 is LNHDA and CDR2 is SQIVND (reference sequence). The CDR3, as DNA: TGTGCCAGTAGTATCGGGTTATCGTCTGAAGCTTTCTTT. Translation: CASSIGLSSEAFF.

This chain links TRBV13 with TRBJ2-1; 9 bases are shared with TRBD2. CDR3 length: 17 residues. With 3 bases clipped from V and 2 bases from J, the junction kept 8 bases outside the gene matches. Germline CDR1 reads PRHDT; CDR2 reads FYEKMQ (reference sequence). CDR3 bases: TGTGCCAGCAGCTTCTCCTTAGCGGGAGCGACCTACAATGAGCAGTTCTTC. It encodes CASSFSLAGATYNEQFF.

This clone was seen only a few times. The chain uses TRBV19 and TRBJ2-6; TRBD1 matches at 7 bases. This CDR3 has 17 residues. V shed 2 bases, J shed 0 bases, and the junction held 4 bases outside the gene matches. Germline CDR1 LNHDA, CDR2 SQIVND (reference sequence). CDR3 amino acids: CASSISQGSSGANVLTF. The DNA of the CDR3 is TGTGCCAGTAGTATATCACAGGGGAGCTCTGGGGCCAACGTCCTGACTTTC.

V is TRBV5-1 and J is TRBJ2-7; TRBD2 matches at 9 bases. The trim removed 5 bases at V and 0 bases at J, leaving 6 bases unmatched. The length of the CDR3 is 15 residues. Germline CDR1 reads SGHRS; CDR2 reads YFSETQ. As DNA, the CDR3 is TGCGCCAGCAGGACCCGGACTAGCGCCTCCTACGAGCAGTACTTC. Translating gives CASRTRTSASYEQYF.

This chain connects TRBV2 to TRBJ2-2, with 8 bases fitting TRBD2. Looked up from germline, CDR1 is SNHLY and CDR2 is FYNNEI. Trimming removed 8 bases from V and 4 bases from J; junction bases left unmatched: 9. This CDR3 is 15 amino acids long. For the CDR3, the DNA is TGTGCCAGCTCACGCACGACTAGCGTCACCGGGGAGCTGTTTTTT. Its protein product is CASSRTTSVTGELFF. Using reference TRBV2 and TRBJ2-2 for the parts outside the CDR3, the full variable domain is EPEVTQTPSHQVTQMGQEVILRCVPISNHLYFYWYRQILGQKVEFLVSFYNNEISEKSEIFDDQFSVERPDGSNFTLKIRSTKLEDSAMYFCASSRTTSVTGELFFGEGSRLTVL.

A single count supports this clone. The V call is TRBV19, the J call TRBJ2-1; perhaps TRBD2 as D (6 bases). The V end was cut by 3 bases, the J end by 8 bases, with 17 bases between. Germline lookup yields CDR1 LNHDA and CDR2 SQIVND (reference sequence). The CDR3 spans 15 residues. The CDR3 region has the DNA TGTGCCAGTAGTATGGGGGGTGGCTTCGTTGATGAGCAGTTCTTC. Amino acid sequence: CASSMGGGFVDEQFF.

The genes are TRBV19 and TRBJ2-2; 8 positions match TRBD2. Germline loops: CDR1 LNHDA, CDR2 SQIVND (reference sequence). The V segment lost 5 bases and the J segment 5 bases; nucleotides outside the gene matches: 4. The CDR3 is 14 amino acids. The chain's CDR3 is CASSVAGSTGELFF. CDR3 DNA: TGTGCCAGTAGTGTAGCGGGATCGACCGGGGAGCTGTTTTTT.

The chain is built from TRBV19 and TRBJ2-5, with D possibly being TRBD2 (7 bases). The CDR3 totals 17 residues. From germline, CDR1 is LNHDA and CDR2 SQIVND (reference sequence). The V gene lost 3 bases and the J gene lost 4 bases, with 21 bases spanning the gap. Here the CDR3 reads CASSIFSGGLSGETQYF. As DNA, the CDR3 is TGTGCCAGTAGTATCTTCTCCGGGGGGCTTTCTGGAGAGACCCAGTACTTC. The entire variable domain, with the rest obtained from reference TRBV19 and TRBJ2-5, is as follows: DGGITQSPKYLFRKEGQNVTLSCEQNLNHDAMYWYRQDPGQGLRLIYYSQIVNDFQKGDIAEGYSVSREKKESFPLTVTSAQKNPTAFYLCASSIFSGGLSGETQYFGPGTRLLVL.

The rearrangement joins TRBV7-8 to TRBJ1-4, with 7 bases that match TRBD1. The CDR3 loop spans 14 amino acids. The V segment lost 5 bases and the J segment 7 bases; nucleotides outside the gene matches: 7. Germline CDR1 is SGHVS and CDR2 is FQNEAQ. CDR3 region: CASSALQGTEKLFF. The DNA for the CDR3 is TGTGCCAGCAGCGCCCTACAGGGGACTGAAAAACTGTTTTTT.

The chain links TRBV25-1 to TRBJ1-2, with D uncertain. The germline V gene has CDR1 MGHDK and CDR2 SYGVNS. The CDR3 runs 11 residues. The V end was cut by 6 bases, the J end by 7 bases, with 9 bases between. CDR3 bases: TGTGCCAGCAGAGACTTGAGTGGCTACACCTTC. Translated: CASRDLSGYTF.

This clone was seen a single time. Relative to the germline gene, one junction end is altered; a read error may explain this. The genes are TRBV27 and TRBJ2-7, with TRBD1 identical over 8 bases. The germline V gene encodes CDR1 MNHEY and CDR2 SMNVEV (reference sequence). The CDR3 has 12 amino acids. The CDR3 protein is CASSPPAGGPLF. CDR3 nucleotide sequence: TGTGCCAGCAGCCCCCCCGCAGGGGGCCCCTTATTC.

With respect to this clone: Other DNA sequences in the same sample also yield this CDR3. This chain uses TRBV28 with TRBJ1-5; 7 bases are a match to TRBD1. In germline, CDR1 is MDHEN, CDR2 SYDVKM. Trimming at V came to 9 bases and at J to 3 bases, leaving 5 bases not matched to a gene. The CDR3 spans 13 residues. CDR3 coding DNA: TGTGCCAGTCGACAGGGAATCAATCAGCCCCAGCATTTT. Amino acid sequence: CASRQGINQPQHF.

The rearrangement uses TRBV12-3 or TRBV12-4 and TRBJ2-7; the D gene is possibly TRBD2 (5 bases). Trimming pared 7 bases from V and 12 bases from J, leaving 16 bases between. This CDR3 region has 11 residues. CDR3 sequence reads: CASTLSSVVYF. The CDR3 DNA reads TGTGCCAGCACCCTCAGTAGCGTGGTGTACTTC.

This chain links TRBV12-5 with TRBJ2-3, with 12 bases lining up with TRBD2. Trimming removed 3 bases from V and 3 bases from J; junction bases left unmatched: 7. Germline loops: CDR1 LGHNT, CDR2 FRNRAP. This CDR3 has 17 residues. In nucleotides, the CDR3 is TGTGCTAGTGGTTTTTCCCCGACTAGCGGGAGTACAGATACGCAGTATTTT. Protein sequence: CASGFSPTSGSTDTQYF.